These 22 T cell receptor beta chains were sequenced from one sample in a study of T cell repertoires in cytomegalovirus infection. TCRdb fed the reads into MiXCR, producing one record per CDR3 protein. Of 250,000 to 350,000 distinct CDR3 sequences listed, over 20% are singletons. The sample consisted of PBMCs. The receptor source for this set is a human donor in good health (CMV status not recorded). Some clones in this sample may be carry-over from other donors' samples.

J is TRBJ2-3 and V is TRBV11-3; a possible D gene is TRBD2 (7 bases). Trimming took off 3 bases at V and 5 bases at J, with 18 bases between the two ends. Per the germline V gene, CDR1 is SGHNT and CDR2 is YENEEA. The CDR3 contains 16 residues. The CDR3 sequence: CASSFRGEGGGDTQYF. CDR3 sequence (DNA): TGTGCCAGCAGCTTCCGAGGGGAGGGGGGGGGAGATACGCAGTATTTT.

In this sample, this clonotype turned up many times. This chain uses TRBV12-3 or TRBV12-4 with TRBJ1-5, with 7 bases that match TRBD1. With 8 bases clipped from V and 8 bases from J, the junction kept 21 bases outside the gene matches. The CDR3 totals 17 residues. The DNA for the CDR3 is TGTGCCAGCCGTCTTTCCCGGACAGGTATACACCAGGAGCCCCAGCATTTT. Encoded protein: CASRLSRTGIHQEPQHF.

The chain employs TRBV25-1 and TRBJ2-7, with unresolved D. There are 12 residues in the CDR3. V lost 0 bases to trimming and J lost 5 bases, with 5 bases between them. Germline V gene lookup returns CDR1 MGHDK and CDR2 SYGVNS. The CDR3 sequence is CASSEYIDEQYF. In DNA form, the CDR3 reads TGTGCCAGCAGTGAATATATTGACGAGCAGTACTTC.

This clonotype showed up many times. The rearrangement uses TRBV7-2 and TRBJ2-1, with no clear D. The CDR3 is 16 residues long. The germline V gene encodes CDR1 SGHTA and CDR2 FQGNSA. Trimming left V 6 bases short and J 0 bases short, with 15 bases between. CDR3 amino acids: CASRTSWVSSYNEQFF. The CDR3 DNA reads TGTGCCAGCAGAACCAGCTGGGTTAGCTCCTACAATGAGCAGTTCTTC.

The genes are TRBV19 and TRBJ1-5, with a weak D call TRBD1 (5 bases). Germline-derived CDR1 and CDR2 are LNHDA and SQIVND (reference sequence). Trimming left V 9 bases short and J 2 bases short, with 17 bases between. This CDR3 is 15 amino acids long. The CDR3 nucleotides are TGTGCCAGCAAGGGACCCCCAGGGCGCAATCAGCCCCAGCATTTT. Translation gives CASKGPPGRNQPQHF.

V is TRBV20-1 and J is TRBJ2-3, with 7 bases fitting TRBD2. The length of the CDR3 is 15 residues. Trimming took 0 bases from V and 5 from J; bases not matched to a gene: 8. Germline assignment: CDR1 DFQATT and CDR2 SNEGSKA (reference sequence). The CDR3, as DNA: TGCAGTGCTAGAGATCCGCAGCGGGACGGAGATACGCAGTATTTT. This encodes CSARDPQRDGDTQYF.

This clonotype occurred once. Here the CDR3 reads CASSQDGWTMGLAGYNEQFF. The CDR3 bases are TGCGCCAGCAGCCAAGACGGTTGGACGATGGGACTAGCGGGATACAATGAGCAGTTCTTC. This chain joins TRBV4-1 and TRBJ2-1; 13 bases agree with TRBD2. Germline trimming cut 0 bases from V and 4 bases from J; bases unmatched to any gene: 12. This CDR3 has 20 amino acids. Germline CDR1 reads MGHRA; CDR2 reads YSYEKL.

This clonotype turned up a few times. The chain links TRBV11-2 to TRBJ2-7; TRBD1 matches at 10 bases. The trim removed 1 base at V and 4 bases at J, leaving 7 bases unmatched. The CDR3 contains 16 residues. Germline-derived CDR1 and CDR2 are SGHAT and FQNNGV. Here the CDR3 DNA reads TGTGCCAGCAGCTTAGCCCCGGGACAGGGGAGATACGAGCAGTACTTC. It specifies CASSLAPGQGRYEQYF. Variable domain in full (rest from reference TRBV11-2 and TRBJ2-7): EAGVAQSPRYKIIEKRQSVAFWCNPISGHATLYWYQQILGQGPKLLIQFQNNGVVDDSQLPKDRFSAERLKGVDSTLKIQPAKLEDSAVYLCASSLAPGQGRYEQYFGPGTRLTVT.

In its sample, this clonotype was seen a few times. The chain joins TRBV11-3 to TRBJ1-5; D ambiguous. The V end lost 1 base, the J end lost 2 bases, and 15 bases lay between the germline ends. CDR1 is SGHNT and CDR2 is YENEEA in the germline V gene. The CDR3 is made up of 17 amino acids. CDR3 loop: CASSLVRRQDGNQPQHF. CDR3 DNA: TGTGCCAGCAGCTTAGTTAGGCGGCAGGACGGCAATCAGCCCCAGCATTTT.

A note on this clonotype: At one end, the junction sequence differs from germline, possibly due to a read error. The chain combines TRBV5-1 with TRBJ1-1, with TRBD1 identical over 7 bases. Germline CDR1 and CDR2: SGHRS and YFSETQ. The CDR3 length is 14 residues. The CDR3 DNA follows: TGTGCCAGCAGCTCCGGGACAGCGAACACTGAAGCTTTCTTT. It yields the protein CASSSGTANTEAFF. The full variable domain, completed using reference TRBV5-1 and TRBJ1-1, is KAGVTQTPRYLIKTRGQQVTLSCSPISGHRSVSWYQQTPGQGLQFLFEYFSETQRNKGNFPGRFSGRQFSNSRSEMNVSTLELGDSALYLCASSSGTANTEAFFGQGTRLTVV.

This clonotype was detected many times. This chain connects TRBV7-2 to TRBJ2-3, with TRBD2 matching over 10 bases. The CDR3 sequence is 13 residues long. V was clipped by 6 bases and J by 7 bases; unmatched bases: 4. CDR1 SGHTA and CDR2 FQGNSA come from the germline V gene. This CDR3 is CASSSSGGNTQYF. The CDR3 region has the DNA TGTGCCAGCAGTTCTAGCGGGGGCAATACGCAGTATTTT.

This clonotype was detected only a few times. This chain uses TRBV2 with TRBJ1-2; D not resolved. V lost 6 bases, J lost 5 bases, and 19 bases lay in between. Germline loops: CDR1 SNHLY, CDR2 FYNNEI. The CDR3 covers 15 residues. The CDR3 region has the DNA TGTGCCAGCAGACTTACAGCACGGGGATTGTATGGCTACACCTTC. This translates into CASRLTARGLYGYTF. Full variable domain (missing parts from reference TRBV2 and TRBJ1-2): EPEVTQTPSHQVTQMGQEVILRCVPISNHLYFYWYRQILGQKVEFLVSFYNNEISEKSEIFDDQFSVERPDGSNFTLKIRSTKLEDSAMYFCASRLTARGLYGYTFGSGTRLTVV.

The V call is TRBV6-2 or TRBV6-3, the J call TRBJ2-7; 7 bases are shared with TRBD2. V lost 6 bases and J lost 6; bases outside the gene matches: 11. Germline V gives CDR1 MNHEY, CDR2 SVGEGT. This CDR3 has 14 residues. The chain's CDR3 is CASRDGGREGEQYF. The CDR3 DNA reads TGTGCCAGCAGGGACGGTGGGAGGGAAGGCGAGCAGTACTTC.

The table lists this clonotype with many counts. The V and J genes are TRBV7-2 and TRBJ1-2; a possible D gene is TRBD1 (6 bases). CDR1 and CDR2 (germline): SGHTA, FQGNSA. The CDR3 runs 15 residues. The V gene lost 5 bases and the J gene lost 8 bases, with 21 bases spanning the gap. DNA of the CDR3: TGTGCCAGCAGCCTTCAAAGCAGGGGTTCTTCCGGCTACACCTTC. This gives the protein CASSLQSRGSSGYTF.

The chain recombines TRBV6-4 with TRBJ2-3; D possibly uses TRBD1 or TRBD2 (7 bases each). Trimming left V 4 bases short and J 2 bases short, with 16 bases between. The CDR3 spans 16 residues. Germline CDR1 MRHNA, CDR2 SNTAGT. The chain's CDR3 is CASSAQGGDSTDTQYF. The CDR3 DNA reads as TGTGCCAGCAGTGCCCAGGGGGGGGACTCCACAGATACGCAGTATTTT.

This clonotype was seen at least ten times. This chain uses TRBV11-2 with TRBJ1-2; D might be TRBD1 (5 bases). CDR1 and CDR2 from the germline V gene are SGHAT and FQNNGV. V shed 5 bases and J shed 8 bases, with 15 bases lying between them. The length of the CDR3 is 13 residues. The CDR3 DNA reads TGTGCCAGCAGCCCGAATCCGGGGCTGGGCTACACCTTC. This gives the protein CASSPNPGLGYTF. Full variable domain (outside the CDR3, taken from reference TRBV11-2 and TRBJ1-2): EAGVAQSPRYKIIEKRQSVAFWCNPISGHATLYWYQQILGQGPKLLIQFQNNGVVDDSQLPKDRFSAERLKGVDSTLKIQPAKLEDSAVYLCASSPNPGLGYTFGSGTRLTVV.

This clonotype turned up a few times. The chain employs TRBV28 and TRBJ2-4, with TRBD1 matching over 9 bases. V trimming: 4 bases; J trimming: 15 bases; junction bases outside the gene matches: 10. CDR3 length: 13 amino acids. Germline lookup yields CDR1 MDHEN and CDR2 SYDVKM. CDR3 protein: CASSSRLQGAPYF. The CDR3 DNA is TGTGCCAGCAGTTCACGATTACAGGGGGCGCCGTACTTC.

This clonotype was detected a few times. This chain connects TRBV9 to TRBJ1-4, with D perhaps matching TRBD1 (6 bases). V was clipped by 3 bases and J by 11 bases, with 20 bases between them. Germline lookup yields CDR1 SGDLS and CDR2 YYNGEE. There are 15 residues in the CDR3. CDR3 loop: CASSDSDRNYAKLFF. The CDR3 DNA is TGTGCCAGCAGCGACTCCGACAGGAATTACGCGAAACTGTTTTTT.

The J gene is TRBJ1-1, the V gene TRBV20-1, with no clear D. The V gene lost 5 bases and the J gene lost 6 bases, with 10 bases spanning the gap. Per germline, CDR1 DFQATT and CDR2 SNEGSKA (reference sequence). The CDR3 has 11 residues. The CDR3 loop reads CSARHPSEAFF. DNA of the CDR3: TGCAGTGCTCGACACCCATCTGAAGCTTTCTTT.

The rearrangement links TRBV15 to TRBJ2-5; weak D call: TRBD2 (7 bases). CDR1 LNHNV and CDR2 YYDKDF come from the germline V gene (reference sequence). V dropped 1 base and J dropped 1 base, with 28 bases sitting between them. This CDR3 has 21 residues. The chain's CDR3 is CATSRVRRGTILDNLQETQYF. In nucleotides, the CDR3 is TGTGCCACCAGCAGAGTGCGAAGGGGGACTATACTCGACAACCTCCAAGAGACCCAGTACTTC.

The chain combines TRBV6-5 with TRBJ1-1; TRBD1 matches 9 bases. This CDR3 has 13 amino acids. The junction had 1 base not matched to a gene; V was cut back by 1 base and J by 7 bases. The germline V gene encodes CDR1 MNHEY and CDR2 SVGAGI. The CDR3 coding sequence is TGTGCCAGCAGTTACTTGACAGGGGGTGAAGCTTTCTTT. It specifies CASSYLTGGEAFF.

This clonotype came up a few times. The rearrangement links TRBV9 to TRBJ1-3; D gene unclear. Per the germline V gene, CDR1 is SGDLS and CDR2 is YYNGEE. V dropped 0 bases and J dropped 0 bases, with 10 bases sitting between them. The CDR3 totals 16 residues. The CDR3 sequence is CASSVAQGNSGNTIYF. For the CDR3, the DNA is TGTGCCAGCAGCGTAGCCCAAGGAAACTCTGGAAACACCATATATTTT.